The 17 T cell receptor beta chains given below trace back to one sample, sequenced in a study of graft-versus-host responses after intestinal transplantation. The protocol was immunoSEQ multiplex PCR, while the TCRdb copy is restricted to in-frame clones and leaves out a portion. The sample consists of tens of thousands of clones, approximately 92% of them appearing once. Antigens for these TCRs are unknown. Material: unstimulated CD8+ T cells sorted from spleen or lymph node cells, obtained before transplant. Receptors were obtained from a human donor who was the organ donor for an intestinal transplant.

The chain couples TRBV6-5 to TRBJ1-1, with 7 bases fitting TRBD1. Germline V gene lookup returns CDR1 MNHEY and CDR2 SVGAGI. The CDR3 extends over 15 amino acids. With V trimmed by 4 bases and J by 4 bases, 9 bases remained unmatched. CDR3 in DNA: TGTGCCAGCAGTTTACAGGGGTGGGGAGGCACTGAAGCTTTCTTT. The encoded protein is CASSLQGWGGTEAFF.

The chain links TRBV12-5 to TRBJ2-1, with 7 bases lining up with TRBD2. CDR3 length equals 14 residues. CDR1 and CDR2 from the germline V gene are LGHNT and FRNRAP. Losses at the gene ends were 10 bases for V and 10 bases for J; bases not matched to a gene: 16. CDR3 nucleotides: TGTGCTACCTCCGTTGGGGGGGGACCGGGGGAGCAGTTCTTC. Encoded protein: CATSVGGGPGEQFF.

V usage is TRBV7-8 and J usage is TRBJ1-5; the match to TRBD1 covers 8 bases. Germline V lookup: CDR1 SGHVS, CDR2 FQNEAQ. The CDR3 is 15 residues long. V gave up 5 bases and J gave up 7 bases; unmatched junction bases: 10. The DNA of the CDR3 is TGTGCCAGCAGCCCCTCGACAGGGGTGGGCCAGCCCCAGCATTTT. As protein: CASSPSTGVGQPQHF.

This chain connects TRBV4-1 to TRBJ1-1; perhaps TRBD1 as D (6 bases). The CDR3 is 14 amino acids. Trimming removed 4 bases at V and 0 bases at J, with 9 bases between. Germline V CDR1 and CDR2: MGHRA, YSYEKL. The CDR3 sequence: CASSPDRMNTEAFF. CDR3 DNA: TGCGCCAGCAGCCCGGACAGAATGAACACTGAAGCTTTCTTT.

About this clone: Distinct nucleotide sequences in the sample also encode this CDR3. The CDR3 here is CASSLRGGYEQYF. CDR3 nucleotide sequence: TGTGCCAGCAGCTTGAGAGGAGGGTACGAGCAGTACTTC. J is TRBJ2-7 and V is TRBV7-8, with D possibly being TRBD2 (6 bases). This CDR3 has 13 residues. Per germline, CDR1 SGHVS and CDR2 FQNEAQ. Trimming removed 3 bases at V and 4 bases at J, with 10 bases between.

In nucleotides, the CDR3 is TGTGCCAGCAGCTTTGGACAACCCGGGTATGGCTACACCTTC. This gives the protein CASSFGQPGYGYTF. The rearrangement uses TRBV5-6 and TRBJ1-2, with a weak D call TRBD1 (5 bases). The CDR3 totals 14 residues. The germline V gene has CDR1 SGHDT and CDR2 YYEEEE. Trimming took off 2 bases at V and 5 bases at J, with 13 bases between the two ends.

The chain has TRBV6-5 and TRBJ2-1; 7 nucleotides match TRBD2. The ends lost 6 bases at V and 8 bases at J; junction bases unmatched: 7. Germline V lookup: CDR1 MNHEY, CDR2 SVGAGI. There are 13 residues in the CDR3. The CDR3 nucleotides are TGTGCCAGCAGGCAGACTAGCTTCGATGAGCAGTTCTTC. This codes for CASRQTSFDEQFF.

In DNA, the CDR3 is TGTGCCAGCACCCCAGGCTTAAGCACAGATACGCAGTATTTT. Translated, it gives CASTPGLSTDTQYF. The V gene is TRBV2, the J gene TRBJ2-3; unclear D gene. Germline CDR1 is SNHLY and CDR2 is FYNNEI. V shed 7 bases and J shed 0 bases, with 11 bases lying between them. The CDR3 runs to 14 residues.

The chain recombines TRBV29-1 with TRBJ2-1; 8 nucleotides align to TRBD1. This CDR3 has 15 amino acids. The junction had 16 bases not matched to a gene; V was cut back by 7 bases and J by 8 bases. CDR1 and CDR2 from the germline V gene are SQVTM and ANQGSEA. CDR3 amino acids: CSACRPDRASDEQFF. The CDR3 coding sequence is TGCAGCGCTTGTAGGCCGGACAGGGCGAGCGATGAGCAGTTCTTC.

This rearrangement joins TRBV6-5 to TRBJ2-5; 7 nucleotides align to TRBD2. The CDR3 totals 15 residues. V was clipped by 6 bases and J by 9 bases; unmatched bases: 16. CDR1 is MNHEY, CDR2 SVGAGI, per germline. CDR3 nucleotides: TGTGCCAGCAGCCCTACGACTAGCCCGGTCGGGGCCCAGTACTTC. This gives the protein CASSPTTSPVGAQYF.

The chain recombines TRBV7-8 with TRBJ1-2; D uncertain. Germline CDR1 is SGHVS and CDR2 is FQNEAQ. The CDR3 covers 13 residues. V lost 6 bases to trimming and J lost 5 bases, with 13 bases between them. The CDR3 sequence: CASSPVRIYGYTF. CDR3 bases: TGTGCCAGCAGTCCCGTCAGGATTTATGGCTACACCTTC.

CDR3 protein: CATLSRLAGWGGELFF. CDR3 DNA: TGTGCCACCCTTTCTAGGCTAGCGGGGTGGGGCGGGGAGCTGTTTTTT. V usage is TRBV15 and J usage is TRBJ2-2, with 9 bases matching TRBD2. The CDR3 runs to 16 residues. With V trimmed by 8 bases and J by 7 bases, 14 bases remained unmatched. Germline V lookup: CDR1 LNHNV, CDR2 YYDKDF (reference sequence). Drawing the rest from reference TRBV15 and TRBJ2-2, the complete variable domain is DAMVIQNPRYQVTQFGKPVTLSCSQTLNHNVMYWYQQKSSQAPKLLFHYYDKDFNNEADTPDNFQSRRPNTSFCFLDIRSPGLGDTAMYLCATLSRLAGWGGELFFGEGSRLTVL.

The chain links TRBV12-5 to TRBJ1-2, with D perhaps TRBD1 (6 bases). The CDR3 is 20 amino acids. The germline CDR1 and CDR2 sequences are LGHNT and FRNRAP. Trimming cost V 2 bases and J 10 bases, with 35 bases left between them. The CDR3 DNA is TGTGCTAGTGGTTTGCCCACGAACCGGGACATAGCCGGGGGGGGTGACGACTACACCTTC. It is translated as CASGLPTNRDIAGGGDDYTF.

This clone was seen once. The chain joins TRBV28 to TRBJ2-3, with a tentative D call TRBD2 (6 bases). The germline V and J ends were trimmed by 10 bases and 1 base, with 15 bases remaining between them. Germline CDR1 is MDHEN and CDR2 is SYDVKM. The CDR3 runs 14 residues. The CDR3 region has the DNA TGTGCCACGGAGGAGGGAGAACGCACAGATACGCAGTATTTT. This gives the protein CATEEGERTDTQYF.

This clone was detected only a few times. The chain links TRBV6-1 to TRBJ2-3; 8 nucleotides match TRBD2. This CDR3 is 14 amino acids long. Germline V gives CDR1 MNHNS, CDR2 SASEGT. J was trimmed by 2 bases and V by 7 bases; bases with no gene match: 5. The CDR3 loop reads CASTAGGPTDTQYF. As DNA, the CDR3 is TGTGCCAGCACTGCGGGGGGCCCCACAGATACGCAGTATTTT.

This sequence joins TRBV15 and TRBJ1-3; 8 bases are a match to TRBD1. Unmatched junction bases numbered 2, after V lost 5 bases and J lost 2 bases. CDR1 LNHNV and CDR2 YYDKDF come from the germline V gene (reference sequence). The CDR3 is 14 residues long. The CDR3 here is CATSGQGAGNTIYF. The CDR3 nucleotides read TGTGCCACCAGCGGACAGGGCGCTGGAAACACCATATATTTT.

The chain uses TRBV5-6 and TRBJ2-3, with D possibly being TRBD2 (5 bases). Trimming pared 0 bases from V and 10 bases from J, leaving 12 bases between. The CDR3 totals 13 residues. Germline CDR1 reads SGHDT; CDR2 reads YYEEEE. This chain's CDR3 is CASSLEAGGAQYF. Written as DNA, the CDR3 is TGTGCCAGCAGCTTGGAGGCGGGTGGGGCGCAGTATTTT.